Below are 26 T cell receptor beta chains sequenced from a single sample in a study of blood T cell repertoires in COVID-19. TCRdb's table, derived via immunoSEQ multiplex PCR, lists solely in-frame clones and lacks some. There are approximately 97,000 clones in the sample; 80% to 95% occur only once, and about 3.9% lies in the top ten. Material for sequencing was peripheral blood. These receptors were collected from a man aged 18 to 29 with acute or convalescent COVID-19.

The chain has TRBV5-1 and TRBJ2-3, with 8 bases matching TRBD2. Germline V lookup: CDR1 SGHRS, CDR2 YFSETQ. The J segment lost 4 bases and the V segment lost 0 bases, leaving 4 bases of the junction unmatched. The CDR3 runs to 15 residues. This CDR3 is CASSLDPGGSDTQYF. DNA of the CDR3: TGCGCCAGCAGCTTGGATCCGGGGGGGTCAGATACGCAGTATTTT.

The CDR3 here is CASIFRAGNNYGYTF. DNA of the CDR3: TGTGCCAGCATATTTAGGGCAGGGAATAACTATGGCTACACCTTC. The chain employs TRBV6-5 and TRBJ1-2, with a weak D call TRBD1 (5 bases). V was clipped by 7 bases and J by 1 base, with 16 bases between them. CDR1 and CDR2 (germline): MNHEY, SVGAGI. This CDR3 is 15 amino acids long.

The V and J genes are TRBV6-5 and TRBJ1-1; no definite D call. Germline V gene lookup returns CDR1 MNHEY and CDR2 SVGAGI. The ends were cut back, 8 bases at V and 3 bases at J, with 16 bases in the middle. This CDR3 spans 14 amino acids. CDR3 amino acids: CASRDWPTYTEAFF. In DNA form, the CDR3 reads TGTGCCAGCCGGGATTGGCCTACCTACACTGAAGCTTTCTTT.

The J gene is TRBJ2-1, the V gene TRBV14; no clear D gene. V lost 4 bases and J lost 5, with 18 bases in between. CDR1 is SGHDN, CDR2 FVKESK, per germline. The CDR3 is made up of 16 amino acids. The CDR3 sequence is CASSRLSLSSHNEQFF. In DNA, the CDR3 is TGTGCCAGCAGCCGACTTTCGTTGAGTTCCCACAATGAGCAGTTCTTC.

The chain's CDR3 is CASTLTLAGVYEQYF. The CDR3 nucleotides read TGTGCCAGCACCTTAACACTAGCGGGAGTGTACGAGCAGTACTTC. This chain links TRBV5-6 with TRBJ2-7; TRBD2 aligns across 11 bases. The J segment lost 4 bases and the V segment lost 6 bases, leaving 9 bases of the junction unmatched. Per germline, CDR1 SGHDT and CDR2 YYEEEE. There are 15 residues in the CDR3.

The rearrangement links TRBV18 to TRBJ1-1, with 7 bases fitting TRBD1. V lost 10 bases and J lost 1; bases outside the gene matches: 6. Germline V CDR1 and CDR2: KGHSH, LQKENI. The CDR3 has 13 amino acids. CDR3 nucleotide sequence: TGTGCCACCCGGGGACAGCCGAACACTGAAGCTTTCTTT. Protein sequence: CATRGQPNTEAFF.

The V call is TRBV3-1 (or the pseudogene TRBV3-2), the J call TRBJ1-2; TRBD1 is a possible D gene (6 bases). Trimming removed 0 bases from V and 8 bases from J, with 13 bases in between. CDR1 and CDR2 (germline): LGHDT, YNNKEL (reference sequence). The CDR3 is 14 residues long. CDR3 DNA sequence: TGTGCCAGCAGCCAAGAGATAGGGGGTCACGGCTACACCTTC. The encoded protein is CASSQEIGGHGYTF.

The chain carries TRBV19 and TRBJ1-2, with TRBD1 matching over 10 bases. Per germline, CDR1 LNHDA and CDR2 SQIVND (reference sequence). There are 18 residues in the CDR3. V lost 7 bases to trimming and J lost 0 bases; unmatched junction nucleotides: 14. The CDR3 DNA sequence: TGTGCCAGTATCCCAGTCCGGGACAGGGGCGAGGCTAACTATGGCTACACCTTC. It yields the protein CASIPVRDRGEANYGYTF.

J is TRBJ2-2 and V is TRBV7-6; TRBD1 matches 9 bases. Germline V gene lookup returns CDR1 SGHVS and CDR2 FNYEAQ. This CDR3 is 14 amino acids long. Losses at the gene ends were 5 bases for V and 6 bases for J; bases not matched to a gene: 4. The CDR3 nucleotides are TGTGCCAGCAGCCAATACAGGGGGCCCGGGGAGCTGTTTTTT. This sequence encodes CASSQYRGPGELFF.

V is TRBV12-5 and J is TRBJ2-7, with D tentatively TRBD1 (6 bases). The CDR3 extends over 16 amino acids. CDR1 is LGHNT, CDR2 FRNRAP, per germline. The V gene lost 5 bases and the J gene lost 2 bases, with 19 bases spanning the gap. CDR3 nucleotide sequence: TGTGCTAGTGGTCCCTCCAGGGGCCTGACCCCCTACGAGCAGTACTTC. Its translation is CASGPSRGLTPYEQYF.

The J gene is TRBJ1-2, the V gene TRBV14, with a weak D call TRBD1 (6 bases). Germline assignment: CDR1 SGHDN and CDR2 FVKESK. The CDR3 runs 15 residues. The ends were cut back, 4 bases at V and 8 bases at J, with 20 bases in the middle. In DNA, the CDR3 is TGTGCCAGCAGCCGCCGCCTAACAGGGACGGGCGGCTACACCTTC. Its protein product is CASSRRLTGTGGYTF.

This chain uses TRBV10-3 with TRBJ1-1; 7 positions match TRBD1. The germline V gene encodes CDR1 ENHRY and CDR2 SYGVKD. The CDR3 is made up of 13 amino acids. Unmatched junction bases numbered 9, after V lost 11 bases and J lost 3 bases. The CDR3 DNA is TGTGCCGCCTACAGGGGTTCGGACACTGAAGCTTTCTTT. Its translation: CAAYRGSDTEAFF.

This clone appeared once. This chain uses TRBV5-1 with TRBJ2-7, with TRBD1 as a possible D gene (5 bases). Trimming took off 0 bases at V and 2 bases at J, with 15 bases between the two ends. Per germline, CDR1 SGHRS and CDR2 YFSETQ. The CDR3 has 16 amino acids. The CDR3 region has the DNA TGCGCCAGCAGCTTGGGGGCAGGGTCTACCACCTACGAGCAGTACTTC. It specifies CASSLGAGSTTYEQYF.

This chain joins TRBV10-2 and TRBJ2-1, with 10 bases identical to TRBD1. The CDR3 is 15 amino acids. Trimming removed 2 bases from V and 7 bases from J; junction bases left unmatched: 5. Germline V gives CDR1 WSHSY, CDR2 SAAADI. The CDR3 loop is CASSEVGQGRNEQFF. The CDR3 DNA reads as TGCGCCAGCAGTGAGGTGGGACAGGGGAGAAATGAGCAGTTCTTC.

The J gene is TRBJ2-1, the V gene TRBV19, with D unclear. In germline, CDR1 is LNHDA, CDR2 SQIVND (reference sequence). The CDR3 is 17 amino acids. V dropped 5 bases and J dropped 0 bases, with 17 bases sitting between them. The CDR3 DNA reads TGTGCCAGTAGTTCTTACCTCTATGAAAGCTCCTACAATGAGCAGTTCTTC. Protein sequence: CASSSYLYESSYNEQFF.

This chain connects TRBV25-1 to TRBJ1-1; no firm D call. Per the germline V gene, CDR1 is MGHDK and CDR2 is SYGVNS. The CDR3 runs 13 residues. Trimming removed 3 bases at V and 0 bases at J, with 5 bases between. Here the CDR3 DNA reads TGTGCCAGCAGTGAGCCAGTGAACACTGAAGCTTTCTTT. Encoded protein: CASSEPVNTEAFF.

This clone was recorded once. The V and J genes are TRBV5-1 and TRBJ1-5; D is unresolved. The CDR3 is 17 amino acids. Germline-derived CDR1 and CDR2 are SGHRS and YFSETQ. Trimming shortened V by 0 bases and J by 2 bases, and 15 bases separated the two germline ends. CDR3: CASSLAEVGIGNQPQHF. CDR3 nucleotides: TGCGCCAGCAGCTTGGCCGAGGTTGGAATAGGCAATCAGCCCCAGCATTTT. Together with reference TRBV5-1 and TRBJ1-5, the CDR3 gives the full variable domain: KAGVTQTPRYLIKTRGQQVTLSCSPISGHRSVSWYQQTPGQGLQFLFEYFSETQRNKGNFPGRFSGRQFSNSRSEMNVSTLELGDSALYLCASSLAEVGIGNQPQHFGDGTRLSIL.

The CDR3: CASSRGLQDTQYF. CDR3 coding DNA: TGTGCCAGCAGTCGAGGACTACAAGATACGCAGTATTTT. The V gene is TRBV25-1, the J gene TRBJ2-3; D is possibly TRBD2 (6 bases). The germline V gene has CDR1 MGHDK and CDR2 SYGVNS. Trimming took off 5 bases at V and 5 bases at J, with 11 bases between the two ends. The CDR3 spans 13 residues.

This chain uses TRBV7-8 with TRBJ1-5; D might be TRBD1 (5 bases). Per germline, CDR1 SGHVS and CDR2 FQNEAQ. With 5 bases removed from V and 4 bases from J, the gap between germline ends came to 15 bases. The CDR3 is 15 amino acids. CDR3: CASSRDRQLNQPQHF. In DNA, the CDR3 is TGTGCCAGCAGCCGGGACCGACAGCTTAATCAGCCCCAGCATTTT.

The gene calls are TRBV11-2 and TRBJ1-3; possible D gene TRBD1, 5 bases. CDR3 length equals 15 residues. Trimming removed 2 bases from V and 3 bases from J, with 11 bases in between. From germline, CDR1 is SGHAT and CDR2 FQNNGV. CDR3 protein: CASSLRSGVGNTIYF. The CDR3 nucleotides read TGTGCCAGCAGCTTACGCTCGGGGGTTGGAAACACCATATATTTT.

V usage is TRBV3-1 (or the pseudogene TRBV3-2) and J usage is TRBJ2-3, with TRBD1 matching 9 bases. Germline V CDR1 and CDR2: LGHDT, YNNKEL (reference sequence). The V gene end was trimmed by 4 bases and the J gene end by 5 bases; junction bases not matched to a gene: 16. The CDR3 contains 18 residues. The CDR3, as DNA: TGTGCCAGCAGCCGTGCCCGTCCCGGGACAGGGCTCGGAGATACGCAGTATTTT. Translation: CASSRARPGTGLGDTQYF.

The chain is built from TRBV11-2 and TRBJ1-4; D gene unclear. The CDR3 covers 11 residues. Germline V gene data show CDR1 as SGHAT and CDR2 as FQNNGV. Trimming pared 3 bases from V and 10 bases from J, leaving 6 bases between. CDR3 nucleotide sequence: TGTGCCAGCAGCTTCGGTGGAAAACTGTTTTTT. It specifies CASSFGGKLFF.

The chain is built from TRBV7-2 and TRBJ2-7, with 8 bases that match TRBD2. V lost 2 bases to trimming and J lost 4 bases; unmatched junction nucleotides: 7. This CDR3 spans 15 amino acids. Germline assignment: CDR1 SGHTA and CDR2 FQGNSA. DNA of the CDR3: TGTGCCAGCAGCTTAATAGCGGGAAATCTATACGAGCAGTACTTC. This codes for CASSLIAGNLYEQYF.

This chain links TRBV24-1 with TRBJ1-2; TRBD1 might be the D (5 bases). V lost 6 bases to trimming and J lost 2 bases, with 9 bases between them. Germline CDR1 is KGHDR and CDR2 is SFDVKD. The CDR3 consists of 13 residues. The CDR3 loop reads CATSQGLNYGYTF. The CDR3 nucleotides are TGTGCCACCAGTCAGGGCTTAAACTATGGCTACACCTTC.

This chain links TRBV19 with TRBJ2-1, with 14 nucleotides matching TRBD2. Germline values: CDR1 LNHDA, CDR2 SQIVND (reference sequence). The CDR3 has 16 amino acids. V was pared by 3 bases and J by 9 bases, with 7 bases of the junction left unmatched. The CDR3 loop reads CASSMGLAGVVAEQFF. CDR3 bases: TGTGCCAGTAGTATGGGACTAGCGGGAGTCGTCGCTGAGCAGTTCTTC.

In its sample, this clone was seen once. The V and J genes are TRBV27 and TRBJ2-2; a weak D match, TRBD1 (6 bases). The V gene lost 1 base and the J gene lost 2 bases, with 20 bases spanning the gap. The germline V gene has CDR1 MNHEY and CDR2 SMNVEV (reference sequence). This CDR3 spans 19 amino acids. The DNA for the CDR3 is TGTGCCAGCAGTTTATTTGGGTACCGGGACAAGGGCAACACCGGGGAGCTGTTTTTT. It encodes CASSLFGYRDKGNTGELFF.